This TCR beta chain was profiled in a study of kidney transplant recipient with SARS-CoV-2 infection. Per the germline V gene, CDR1 is LGHDT and CDR2 is YNNKEL (reference sequence). V dropped 8 bases and J dropped 5 bases, with 27 bases sitting between them. CDR3 length equals 18 residues. Concerning this clonotype: This sequence may be a read error, since a much larger clone differs from it by one base.

TCRdb re-called the reads through MiXCR, storing one row per CDR3 protein. The sample shows 200,000 to 300,000 distinct CDR3 sequences, under 30% of them seen only once. Here the sequenced sample was a blood sample, taken at baseline and on day 111 from a kidney transplant recipient. The J gene is TRBJ2-2, the V gene TRBV3-1; D is uncertain. The TCR sequence derives from a male patient younger than 45 who had COVID-19 and was a kidney transplant recipient. Among the T cells, some may be from the graft donor. In DNA form, the CDR3 reads TGTGCCAGCGGCAAAGTGCGTCCCATTTCAGGCTTGACCGGGGAGCTGTTTTTT. Translated: CASGKVRPISGLTGELFF.